Given below is one T cell receptor (beta chain) in context. Its antigen is currently unknown. The data are from a study of cytomegalovirus exposure and HLA in healthy donors. Study observations and caveats: The study recorded more than 150 TCR beta chains that were cytomegalovirus-associated.

CDR3 length equals 15 residues. The V end was cut by 4 bases, the J end by 0 bases, with 12 bases between. Germline V lookup: CDR1 MGHRA, CDR2 YSYEKL. The PCR used 60 Vbeta and 13 Jbeta primers. Here immunoSEQ multiplex PCR was the method, and the copy in TCRdb shows in-frame clones only, minus some. The top ten clones hold more than 0.9% of a sample with around 150,000 clones, approximately 78% of them seen once. This clonotype originated in a girl aged 2-10 years in good health and CMV-seropositive. The sample was PBMCs. The chain has TRBV4-1 and TRBJ1-1; tentatively, D is TRBD1 (6 bases). The CDR3 reads CASSPTQGVNTEAFF. The CDR3 region has the DNA TGCGCCAGCAGCCCCACACAGGGAGTGAACACTGAAGCTTTCTTT.